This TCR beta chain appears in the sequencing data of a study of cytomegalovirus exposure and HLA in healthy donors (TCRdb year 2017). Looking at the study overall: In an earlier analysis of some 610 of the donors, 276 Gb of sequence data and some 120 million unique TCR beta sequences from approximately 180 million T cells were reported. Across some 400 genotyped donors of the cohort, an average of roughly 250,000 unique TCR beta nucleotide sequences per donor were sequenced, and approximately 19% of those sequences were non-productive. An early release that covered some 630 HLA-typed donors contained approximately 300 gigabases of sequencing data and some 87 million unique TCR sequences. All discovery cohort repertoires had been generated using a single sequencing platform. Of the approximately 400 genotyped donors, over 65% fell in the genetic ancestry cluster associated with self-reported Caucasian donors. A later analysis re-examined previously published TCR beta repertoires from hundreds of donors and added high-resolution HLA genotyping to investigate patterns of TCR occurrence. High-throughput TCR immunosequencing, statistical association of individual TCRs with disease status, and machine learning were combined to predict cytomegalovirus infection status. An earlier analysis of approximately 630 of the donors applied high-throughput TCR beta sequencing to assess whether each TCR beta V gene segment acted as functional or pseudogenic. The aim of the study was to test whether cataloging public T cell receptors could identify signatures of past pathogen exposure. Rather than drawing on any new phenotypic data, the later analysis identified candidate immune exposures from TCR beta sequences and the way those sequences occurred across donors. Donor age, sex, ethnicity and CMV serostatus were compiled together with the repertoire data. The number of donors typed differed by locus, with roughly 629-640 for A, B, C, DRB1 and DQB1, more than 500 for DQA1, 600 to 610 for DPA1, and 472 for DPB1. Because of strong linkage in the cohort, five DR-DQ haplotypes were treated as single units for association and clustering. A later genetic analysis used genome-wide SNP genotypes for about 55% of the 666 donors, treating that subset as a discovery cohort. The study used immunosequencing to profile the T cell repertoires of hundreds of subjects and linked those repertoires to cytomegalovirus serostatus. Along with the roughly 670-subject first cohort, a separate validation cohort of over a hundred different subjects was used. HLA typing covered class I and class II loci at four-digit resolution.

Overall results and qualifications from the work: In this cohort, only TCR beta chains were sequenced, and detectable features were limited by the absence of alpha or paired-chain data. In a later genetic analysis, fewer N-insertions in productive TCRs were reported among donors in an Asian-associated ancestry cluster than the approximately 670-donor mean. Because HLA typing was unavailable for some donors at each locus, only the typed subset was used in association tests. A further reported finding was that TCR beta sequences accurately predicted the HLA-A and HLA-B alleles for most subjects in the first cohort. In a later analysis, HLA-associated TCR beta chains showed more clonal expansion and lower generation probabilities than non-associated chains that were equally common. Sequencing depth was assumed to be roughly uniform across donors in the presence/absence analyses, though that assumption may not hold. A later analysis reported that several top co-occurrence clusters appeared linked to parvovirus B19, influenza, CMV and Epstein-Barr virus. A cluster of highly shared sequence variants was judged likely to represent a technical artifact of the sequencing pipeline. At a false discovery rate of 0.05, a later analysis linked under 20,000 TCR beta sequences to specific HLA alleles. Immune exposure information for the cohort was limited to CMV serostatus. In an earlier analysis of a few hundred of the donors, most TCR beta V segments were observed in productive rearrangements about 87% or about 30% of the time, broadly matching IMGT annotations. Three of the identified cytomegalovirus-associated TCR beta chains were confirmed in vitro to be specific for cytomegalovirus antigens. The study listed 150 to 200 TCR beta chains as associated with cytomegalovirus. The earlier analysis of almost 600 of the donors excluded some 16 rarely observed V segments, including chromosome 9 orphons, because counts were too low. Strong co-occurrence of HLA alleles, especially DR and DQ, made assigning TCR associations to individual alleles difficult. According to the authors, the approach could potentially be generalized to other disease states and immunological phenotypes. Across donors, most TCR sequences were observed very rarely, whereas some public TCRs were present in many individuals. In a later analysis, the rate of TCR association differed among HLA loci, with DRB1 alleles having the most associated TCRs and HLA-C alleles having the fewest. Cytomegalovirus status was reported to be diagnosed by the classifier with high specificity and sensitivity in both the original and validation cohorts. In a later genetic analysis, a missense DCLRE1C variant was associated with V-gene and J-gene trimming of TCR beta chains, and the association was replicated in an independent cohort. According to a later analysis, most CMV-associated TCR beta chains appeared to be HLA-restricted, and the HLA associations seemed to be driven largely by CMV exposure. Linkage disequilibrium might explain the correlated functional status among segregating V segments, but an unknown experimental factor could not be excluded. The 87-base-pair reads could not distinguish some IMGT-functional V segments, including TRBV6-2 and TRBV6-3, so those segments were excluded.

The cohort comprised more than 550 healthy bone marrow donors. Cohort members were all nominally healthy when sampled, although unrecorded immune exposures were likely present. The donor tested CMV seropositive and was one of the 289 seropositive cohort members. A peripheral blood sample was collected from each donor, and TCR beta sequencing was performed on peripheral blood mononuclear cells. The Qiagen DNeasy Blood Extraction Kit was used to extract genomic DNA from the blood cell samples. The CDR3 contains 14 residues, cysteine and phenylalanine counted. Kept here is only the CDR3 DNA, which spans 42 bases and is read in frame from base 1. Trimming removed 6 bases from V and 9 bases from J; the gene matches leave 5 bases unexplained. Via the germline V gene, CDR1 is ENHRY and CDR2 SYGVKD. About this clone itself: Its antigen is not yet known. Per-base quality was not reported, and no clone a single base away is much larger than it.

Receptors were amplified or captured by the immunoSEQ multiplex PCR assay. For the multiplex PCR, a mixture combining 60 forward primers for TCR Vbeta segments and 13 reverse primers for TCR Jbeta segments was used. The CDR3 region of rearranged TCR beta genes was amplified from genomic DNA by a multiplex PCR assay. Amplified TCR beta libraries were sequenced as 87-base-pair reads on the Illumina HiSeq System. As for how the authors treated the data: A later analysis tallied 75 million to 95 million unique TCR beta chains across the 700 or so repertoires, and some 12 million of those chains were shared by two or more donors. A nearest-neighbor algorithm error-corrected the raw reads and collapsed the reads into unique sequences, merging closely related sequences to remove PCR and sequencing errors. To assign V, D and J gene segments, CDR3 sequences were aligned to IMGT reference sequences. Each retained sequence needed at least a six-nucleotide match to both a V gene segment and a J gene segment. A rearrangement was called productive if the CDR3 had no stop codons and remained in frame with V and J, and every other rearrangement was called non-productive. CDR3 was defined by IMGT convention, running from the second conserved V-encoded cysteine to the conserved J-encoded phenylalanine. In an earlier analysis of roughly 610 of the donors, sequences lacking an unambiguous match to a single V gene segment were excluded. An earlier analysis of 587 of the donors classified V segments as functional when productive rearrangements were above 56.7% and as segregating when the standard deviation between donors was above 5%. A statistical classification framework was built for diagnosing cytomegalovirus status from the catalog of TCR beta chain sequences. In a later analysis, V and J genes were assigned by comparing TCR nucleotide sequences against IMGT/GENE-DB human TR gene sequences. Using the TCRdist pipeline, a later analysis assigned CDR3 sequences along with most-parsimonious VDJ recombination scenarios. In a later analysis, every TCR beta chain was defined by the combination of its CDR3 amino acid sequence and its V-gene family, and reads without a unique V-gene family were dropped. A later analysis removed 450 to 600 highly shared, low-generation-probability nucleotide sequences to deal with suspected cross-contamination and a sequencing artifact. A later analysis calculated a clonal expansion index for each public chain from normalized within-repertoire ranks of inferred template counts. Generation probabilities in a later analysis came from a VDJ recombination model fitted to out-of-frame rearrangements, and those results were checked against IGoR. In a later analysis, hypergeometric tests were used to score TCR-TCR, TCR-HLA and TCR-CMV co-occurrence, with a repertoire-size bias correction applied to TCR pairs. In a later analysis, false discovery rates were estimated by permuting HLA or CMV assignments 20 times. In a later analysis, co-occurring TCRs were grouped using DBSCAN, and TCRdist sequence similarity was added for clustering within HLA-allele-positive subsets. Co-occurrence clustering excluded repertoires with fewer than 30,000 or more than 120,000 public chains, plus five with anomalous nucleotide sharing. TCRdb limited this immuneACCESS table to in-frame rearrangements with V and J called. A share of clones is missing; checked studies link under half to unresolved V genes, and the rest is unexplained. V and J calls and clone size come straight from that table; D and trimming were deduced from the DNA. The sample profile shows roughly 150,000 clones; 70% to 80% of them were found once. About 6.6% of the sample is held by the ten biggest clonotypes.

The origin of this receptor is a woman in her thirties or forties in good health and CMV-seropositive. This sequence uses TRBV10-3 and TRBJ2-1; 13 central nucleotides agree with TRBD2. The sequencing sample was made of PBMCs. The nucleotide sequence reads TGTGCCATCAGCCCACTAGCGGGAGGGGGTGAGCAGTTCTTC. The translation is CAISPLAGGGEQFF.